The 3 T cell receptor beta chains reported below all come from one sample, sequenced in a study of blood T cell repertoires in COVID-19. Sequenced by immunoSEQ multiplex PCR; TCRdb stores in-frame clones only, minus some. This table holds some 330,000 clones, 80% to 90% found once. Sequenced: PBMCs or T cells enriched from blood (not recorded which). These receptor sequences come from a man aged 25 to 45 who had recovered from COVID-19.

V gene TRBV30 combines with J gene TRBJ2-7; tentative D call: TRBD1 (5 bases). There are 15 residues in the CDR3. Trimming left V 3 bases short and J 0 bases short, with 15 bases between. Germline lookup yields CDR1 GTSNPN and CDR2 SVGIG (reference sequence). CDR3 DNA sequence: TGTGCCTGGAGCCGTCAGGGAAAGAGCTCCTACGAGCAGTACTTC. It yields the protein CAWSRQGKSSYEQYF.

The chain couples TRBV5-1 to TRBJ2-2; TRBD2 aligns across 14 bases. CDR1 SGHRS and CDR2 YFSETQ come from the germline V gene. The V and J ends lost 3 bases and 7 bases, in that order; junction bases with no gene match: 8. The CDR3 loop spans 17 amino acids. The CDR3 DNA reads TGCGCCAGCAGCTGGGGGACTAGCGGGGGCCTCGGCGGGGAGCTGTTTTTT. Protein product: CASSWGTSGGLGGELFF.

This chain links TRBV23-1 with TRBJ1-6; weak D call: TRBD1 (5 bases). TRBV23-1 is an ORF for which the function is uncertain. There are 16 residues in the CDR3. The V end lost 4 bases, the J end lost 2 bases, and 12 bases lay between the germline ends. The CDR3: CASSLRGSTYNSPLHF. The CDR3 DNA is TGCGCCAGCAGTCTTCGGGGGTCCACCTATAATTCACCCCTCCACTTT.